Following are 16 T cell receptor beta chains from one sample sequenced in a study of shared clonotypes between healthy human individuals (dated by TCRdb to 2020 to 2022). For the CD8 naive samples, CD45RO-negative cells were positively selected for CCR7, yielding a CD45RA+CCR7+ population from which TemRA cells were excluded. The method was the immunoSEQ multiplex PCR assay. Sourced from immuneACCESS, this table was stored by TCRdb with only in-frame sequences that have V and J called. A share of the clones is absent; for the studies checked, an unresolved V gene accounts for under half, and the remainder has no known explanation. For this sample the table gives about 1.9 million clones, of which roughly 95% were detected only once. The ten most abundant clones make up approximately 1.6% of the sample. The source material was naive CD8+ T cells from PBMCs. The label giving this sample's cell subset or site can be read as: CD45RA+CCR7+. All receptors derive from a man between 18 and 35 years old in good health. Some clones in this sample may be carry-over from other donors' samples.

V and J are TRBV7-9 and TRBJ1-4, with D possibly being TRBD1 (5 bases). Trimming left V 5 bases short and J 5 bases short, with 12 bases between. The CDR3 is 14 amino acids. Germline values: CDR1 SEHNR, CDR2 FQNEAQ (reference sequence). CDR3 sequence (DNA): TGTGCCAGCAGCCGTCCTACAGGAAATGAAAAACTGTTTTTT. Translation gives CASSRPTGNEKLFF.

J is TRBJ2-7 and V is TRBV6-6; a possible D gene is TRBD2 (6 bases). This CDR3 is built from 13 residues. The germline V and J ends were trimmed by 6 bases and 3 bases, with 12 bases remaining between them. In germline, CDR1 is MNHNY, CDR2 SVGAGI (reference sequence). CDR3 region: CASRPVGGYEQYF. In DNA, the CDR3 is TGTGCCAGCAGGCCAGTGGGGGGCTACGAGCAGTACTTC.

With regard to this clone: The same CDR3 can be traced to other DNA sequences in this sample. This rearrangement joins TRBV5-1 to TRBJ2-7; 9 bases align to TRBD1. Germline-derived CDR1 and CDR2 are SGHRS and YFSETQ. Trimming removed 4 bases from V and 2 bases from J; junction bases left unmatched: 4. This CDR3 is built from 14 residues. CDR3 in DNA: TGCGCCAGCAGCCCGGACAGGGGAGCCTACGAGCAGTACTTC. It encodes CASSPDRGAYEQYF.

V usage is TRBV7-9 and J usage is TRBJ2-2; no reliable D call. The germline V and J ends were trimmed by 8 bases and 3 bases, with 19 bases remaining between them. There are 16 residues in the CDR3. The V gene's germline CDR1 is SEHNR and CDR2 FQNEAQ (reference sequence). CDR3 loop: CASHDGRKLDTGELFF. The CDR3 nucleotides read TGTGCCAGCCACGACGGCCGCAAGTTAGACACCGGGGAGCTGTTTTTT.

The V call is TRBV9, the J call TRBJ2-5; the D gene is possibly TRBD1 (5 bases). CDR3 size: 15 residues. With 0 bases removed from V and 0 bases from J, the gap between germline ends came to 9 bases. Germline-derived CDR1 and CDR2 are SGDLS and YYNGEE. The CDR3 DNA is TGTGCCAGCAGCGTAGATGACAGCAACCAAGAGACCCAGTACTTC. Amino acids: CASSVDDSNQETQYF. The whole variable domain, remainder taken from reference TRBV9 and TRBJ2-5, is DSGVTQTPKHLITATGQRVTLRCSPRSGDLSVYWYQQSLDQGLQFLIQYYNGEERAKGNILERFSAQQFPDLHSELNLSSLELGDSALYFCASSVDDSNQETQYFGPGTRLLVL.

The chain is built from TRBV7-9 and TRBJ2-1; no clear D. Germline V CDR1 and CDR2: SEHNR, FQNEAQ (reference sequence). The CDR3 covers 11 residues. The V end was cut by 5 bases, the J end by 9 bases, with 8 bases between. Here the CDR3 reads CASSPDTEQFF. CDR3 DNA: TGTGCCAGCAGCCCTGATACTGAGCAGTTCTTC.

This rearrangement joins TRBV11-2 to TRBJ2-3; a possible D gene is TRBD2 (6 bases). CDR3 length: 18 residues. Germline CDR1 SGHAT, CDR2 FQNNGV. V was clipped by 5 bases and J by 4 bases, with 25 bases between them. The CDR3 reads CASSRRSSGGFKADTQYF. CDR3 sequence (DNA): TGTGCCAGCAGCCGCCGAAGCAGTGGGGGGTTCAAAGCAGATACGCAGTATTTT.

Details on this clone: Germline and junction disagree at one end, which may indicate a read error. This sequence joins TRBV7-2 and TRBJ2-1; a possible D gene is TRBD2 (6 bases). From germline, CDR1 is SGHTA and CDR2 FQGNSA. The CDR3 runs to 16 residues. CDR3 in DNA: TGTGCCAGCAGCGCCACAGGTGCAGTTGGCGCTTTGGGGAGGCTCTTC. This sequence encodes CASSATGAVGALGRLF.

This clone is a singleton in its sample. The gene calls are TRBV14 and TRBJ2-2, with 8 bases fitting TRBD2. The CDR3 runs to 16 residues. Germline V gives CDR1 SGHDN, CDR2 FVKESK. J lost 6 bases, V lost 5 bases, and 11 bases had no gene match. This CDR3 reads CASSLPGLGGAGELFF. DNA of the CDR3: TGTGCCAGCAGCTTACCGGGACTAGGGGGAGCCGGGGAGCTGTTTTTT.

The V call is TRBV7-6, the J call TRBJ2-7, with D tentatively TRBD1 or TRBD2 (5 bases each). Germline V gene lookup returns CDR1 SGHVS and CDR2 FNYEAQ. Trimming cost V 3 bases and J 4 bases, with 16 bases left between them. The length of the CDR3 is 15 residues. CDR3 sequence reads: CASSFTGDVGYEQYF. The DNA of the CDR3 is TGTGCCAGCAGCTTTACTGGGGACGTCGGTTACGAGCAGTACTTC.

The chain combines TRBV9 with TRBJ2-7; tentatively, D is TRBD2 (6 bases). CDR3 size: 15 residues. The ends were cut back, 0 bases at V and 2 bases at J, with 12 bases in the middle. Germline values: CDR1 SGDLS, CDR2 YYNGEE. The CDR3 DNA reads TGTGCCAGCAGCGTAGGTAGCGGACACCCCTACGAGCAGTACTTC. Protein: CASSVGSGHPYEQYF.

The chain carries TRBV19 and TRBJ1-5; TRBD1 agrees at 7 bases. CDR3 length: 15 amino acids. The trim removed 5 bases at V and 0 bases at J, leaving 4 bases unmatched. CDR1 is LNHDA, CDR2 SQIVND, per germline (reference sequence). CDR3 amino acids: CASSPRTGSNQPQHF. In nucleotides, the CDR3 is TGTGCCAGTAGTCCTAGGACAGGTAGCAATCAGCCCCAGCATTTT.

The gene calls are TRBV14 and TRBJ1-2; TRBD1 is a possible D gene (6 bases). Trimming took off 4 bases at V and 5 bases at J, with 8 bases between the two ends. Germline loops: CDR1 SGHDN, CDR2 FVKESK. CDR3 length: 12 residues. CDR3 sequence: CASSRRGYGYTF. The CDR3 DNA reads TGTGCCAGCAGCCGCAGGGGATATGGCTACACCTTC.

This clone occurred once. This chain connects TRBV9 to TRBJ1-3; D call uncertain. V was cut by 1 base and J by 0 bases, with 11 bases left in between. The V gene's germline CDR1 is SGDLS and CDR2 YYNGEE. The CDR3 is 16 amino acids. The CDR3 loop reads CASSVYKESSGNTIYF. CDR3 in DNA: TGTGCCAGCAGCGTATATAAGGAGAGCTCTGGAAACACCATATATTTT.

This clone showed up just once. The chain is built from TRBV27 and TRBJ2-5; 8 nucleotides align to TRBD1. CDR3 length: 17 residues. With V trimmed by 5 bases and J by 4 bases, 15 bases remained unmatched. In germline, CDR1 is MNHEY, CDR2 SMNVEV (reference sequence). The CDR3 region has the DNA TGTGCCAGCAGTCCCCTTACAGGGGGTTTCGATGGAGAGACCCAGTACTTC. This sequence encodes CASSPLTGGFDGETQYF.

This chain joins TRBV27 and TRBJ1-2, with TRBD1 as a possible D gene (5 bases). Trimming cost V 6 bases and J 6 bases, with 14 bases left between them. CDR1 and CDR2 (germline): MNHEY, SMNVEV (reference sequence). The CDR3 runs 13 residues. This chain's CDR3 is CASRVREGDGYTF. In DNA, the CDR3 is TGTGCCAGCAGGGTTAGGGAAGGGGATGGCTACACCTTC.